The entry below gives a single T cell receptor (beta chain) sequence along with its context. This clonotype showed up many times. Its antigen remains unidentified. No much larger clone is present one base from it, and per-base qualities are unavailable. This sample is drawn from a study of human T cells and chemical hapten exposure (dated by TCRdb to the early 2020s). As for the study more broadly: For sensitization, 2% DPC in acetone was applied to a 2 cm by 2 cm area of upper inner arm skin. Patients additionally received weekly therapeutic DPC doses to the scalp throughout the approximately 24-week study period. Patch testing was done on the upper back using Finn chambers containing 0.01% DPC, and results were scored after 6 days according to International Contact Dermatitis Research Group standards. Alopecia areata with under or over 50% scalp involvement, alopecia totalis and alopecia universalis were represented in the patient cohort, which was mostly female. Libraries were combined into a pool for sequencing, and differences in TCR yield between samples came mainly from small differences in library volumes within the pool. The study tracked peripheral blood TCR repertoire changes in vivo during primary and secondary sensitization to the hapten diphenylcyclopropenone (DPC) in alopecia patients. Blood was sampled from patients pre-sensitization (week 0) and at 2, 6 and about 24 weeks after DPC sensitization. For TCR sequencing, blood came from 25 to 35 alopecia patients at anywhere from one to four time points (pre-sensitization, 2, 6 and 24 weeks). The paper as a whole reports these results and caveats: Because all patients had alopecia, a presumed autoimmune disease, the immune response of the patients might differ from that of healthy individuals. The number of TCRs above 1 in 1000 frequency did not change with DPC sensitization; there was no evidence of global repertoire structure alterations. Expanded TCRs formed significantly more large CDR3 similarity clusters than pre-sensitization or healthy control sets, consistent with antigen-driven responses. After repeated subsampling, changes were observed in the strength of the expansion versus patch-test correlation and in the threshold at which the correlation became significant. A positive correlation was found between the number of PT1 expanded TCRs and patch test score, with significance reached at thresholds 8, 16 and 32 but not 4.

Library creation used RACE. TCRdb names NextSeq 500 as the instrument used. Library preparation attached unique molecular identifiers to individual cDNA molecules for quantitative, reproducible TCR counting. Both TCR alpha and TCR beta chains were sequenced from each blood RNA sample. In the original analysis: Samples had a median of around 92,000 TCRs, with a range from about 23,224 to 750,000. V, J and CDR3 annotation of the TCR reads was performed with the Decombinator software suite. For PS versus PT1 abundance plots, all samples were subsampled to the same number of TCRs (28,000). Expanded TCRs were defined as absent before sensitization and observed at least eight times at the 2-week time point. The public reads were quality trimmed at Q25 with fastp and then assembled into clones with MiXCR by TCRdb, keeping productive beta chains. Records with the same CDR3 protein are collapsed into one entry carrying the most frequent genes and DNA. The V and J calls and clone size come from TCRdb's table, not from the authors' own analysis. In all, the sample holds tens of thousands of distinct CDR3 sequences, and about 9.3% of those were seen once. The ten largest clones represent 1.1% to 1.5% of the sample.

The CDR3 sequence holds 14 residues, the cysteine and phenylalanine included. Only CDR3 DNA is held: 42 bases, read in frame from base 1. V is pruned by 6 bases and J by 8 bases, leaving 10 bases of the junction without a gene match. Via the germline V gene, CDR1 is SQVTM and CDR2 ANQGSEA. Reading the label with the study, this specimen's time point is: patch test 1, 2 weeks after DPC sensitization. Interpreted using the paper, the treatment or condition label stands for: therapeutic diphenylcyclopropenone sensitization with weekly scalp DPC. Blood at each patch-test visit was drawn before the patch test was applied. To be eligible, patients had to be aged 18 to 70, diagnosed with alopecia and judged suitable for DPC therapy, while pregnant patients were excluded. Total RNA was extracted from unfractionated whole blood that had been collected in Tempus Blood RNA tubes.

Recombination linked TRBV29-1 to TRBJ1-4, and TRBD1 aligns with 9 junction nucleotides. The material was whole blood, obtained in connection with sensitization to the hapten diphenylcyclopropenone (DPC). The clonotype originates from a woman aged 50 to 60 with alopecia areata. Some clones in this sample may be carry-over from other donors' samples. The sequence in DNA is TGCAGCGTGGCCCCGACAGGGGGTGGGGAAAAACTGTTTTTT. Its coded protein is CSVAPTGGGEKLFF.